These T cell receptor beta chains were read from a single sample in a study of T-cell reconstitution after alpha-beta-depleted transplantation in children. MiXCR, applied by TCRdb to the PCR reads, yields one record per CDR3 protein. The table records about 340,000 distinct CDR3 sequences, about 17% of them present only once. This specimen consisted of PBMCs, mostly from graft donor cells, obtained 360 days after TCRalphabeta/CD19-depleted stem cell transplant. These receptors were collected from a male patient between 2 and 10 years old who had a stem cell transplant for acute lymphoblastic leukemia, so the T cells may come from the graft donor. Both conserved end residues are part of each CDR3. The order of the fields is J gene, clone size, V gene, D gene, CDR3 DNA, CDR3 protein. A D gene is named only where the DNA matches it firmly. Clone size appears in some rows only: once, few, many, or a class for an expanded clone.

J gene: TRBJ2-3; clone size: NA; V gene: TRBV7-9; D gene: TRBD2; CDR3 DNA: TGTGCCAGCAGACGACCTCCGGGACTAGCGGCCACAGATACGCAGTATTTT; CDR3 protein: CASRRPPGLAATDTQYF
J gene: TRBJ1-5; clone size: few; V gene: TRBV20-1; D gene: NA; CDR3 DNA: TGCAGTGCTCGGGGCTCTAGCAATCAGCCCCAGCATTTT; CDR3 protein: CSARGSSNQPQHF
J gene: TRBJ2-2; clone size: many; V gene: TRBV12-3/TRBV12-4; D gene: NA; CDR3 DNA: TGTGCCAGCAGCCCCGGGACTGAGAACACCGGGGAGCTGTTTTTT; CDR3 protein: CASSPGTENTGELFF
J gene: TRBJ1-2; clone size: few; V gene: TRBV10-3; D gene: NA; CDR3 DNA: TGTGCCATCAGTGAAAACGAGGCCCTCTATGGCTACACCTTC; CDR3 protein: CAISENEALYGYTF
J gene: TRBJ1-1; clone size: few; V gene: TRBV4-3; D gene: NA; CDR3 DNA: TGCGCCAGCAGCCAAGATCCCCAGGGTTCTGAAGCTTTCTTT; CDR3 protein: CASSQDPQGSEAFF
J gene: TRBJ2-3; clone size: NA; V gene: TRBV7-2; D gene: TRBD2; CDR3 DNA: TGTGCCAGCAGCTTTCAGGTGGGAGGGACAGATACGCAGTATTTT; CDR3 protein: CASSFQVGGTDTQYF
J gene: TRBJ1-1; clone size: many; V gene: TRBV12-3/TRBV12-4; D gene: NA; CDR3 DNA: TGTGCCAGCAGTTTAGGAAAACGGAACACTGAAGCTTTCTTT; CDR3 protein: CASSLGKRNTEAFF
J gene: TRBJ1-5; clone size: many; V gene: TRBV29-1; D gene: TRBD1; CDR3 DNA: TGCAGCGCCACGACAGGGAGGGATCAGCCCCAGCATTTT; CDR3 protein: CSATTGRDQPQHF
J gene: TRBJ2-1; clone size: few; V gene: TRBV7-9; D gene: TRBD2; CDR3 DNA: TGTGCCAGCAGTTCTTCTAGCGGGAGAACCTACAATGAGCAGTTCTTC; CDR3 protein: CASSSSSGRTYNEQFF
J gene: TRBJ2-7; clone size: NA; V gene: TRBV2; D gene: TRBD2; CDR3 DNA: TGTGCCAGCCTACGGCAGCGGGAGGGTTCCTACGAGCAGTACTTC; CDR3 protein: CASLRQREGSYEQYF
J gene: TRBJ2-5; clone size: NA; V gene: TRBV7-3; D gene: NA; CDR3 DNA: TGTGCCAGCAGCGAGGGCCCCCTGAAGACCCAGTACTTC; CDR3 protein: CASSEGPLKTQYF
J gene: TRBJ2-1; clone size: few; V gene: TRBV6-1; D gene: NA; CDR3 DNA: TGTGCCAGCATTGGGTTTCCGACTTCGGGAAATGAGCAGTTCTTC; CDR3 protein: CASIGFPTSGNEQFF
J gene: TRBJ2-4; clone size: many; V gene: TRBV29-1; D gene: NA; CDR3 DNA: TGCAGCGTTAGAGACAGGGCCCTAGGGGGGGAAGAGTACTTC; CDR3 protein: CSVRDRALGGEEYF
J gene: TRBJ2-1; clone size: NA; V gene: TRBV15; D gene: TRBD2; CDR3 DNA: TGTGCCACCAGCTCAGAGGGAGAGCGGGAGTTCGATGAGCAGTTCTTC; CDR3 protein: CATSSEGEREFDEQFF
J gene: TRBJ2-1; clone size: many; V gene: TRBV4-2; D gene: TRBD2; CDR3 DNA: TGTGCCAGCAGCCAAGGGGCTAGCGGGAGCAATGAGCAGTTCTTC; CDR3 protein: CASSQGASGSNEQFF
J gene: TRBJ2-7; clone size: many; V gene: TRBV6-5; D gene: TRBD2; CDR3 DNA: TGTGCCAGCAGTTACTCCGCGGGGGGCTCCTACGAGCAGTACTTC; CDR3 protein: CASSYSAGGSYEQYF
J gene: TRBJ2-7; clone size: few; V gene: TRBV27; D gene: TRBD2; CDR3 DNA: TGTGCCAGCAGTTTTCGGCTAGCGGATACCTACGAGCAGTACTTC; CDR3 protein: CASSFRLADTYEQYF
J gene: TRBJ2-1; clone size: NA; V gene: TRBV7-3; D gene: NA; CDR3 DNA: TGTGCCAGCAGCTTATTGGGAGGCCCTTGGAGGACGAGCTCCTACAATGAGCAGTTCTTC; CDR3 protein: CASSLLGGPWRTSSYNEQFF
J gene: TRBJ2-7; clone size: few; V gene: TRBV28; D gene: TRBD2; CDR3 DNA: TGTGCCAGCAACATAGGGGCTAGCGGGAGTCATTCCTACGAGCAGTACTTC; CDR3 protein: CASNIGASGSHSYEQYF
J gene: TRBJ1-6; clone size: NA; V gene: TRBV28; D gene: NA; CDR3 DNA: TGTGCCAGCAGTTCTGGCCTAAATTCACCCCTCCACTTT; CDR3 protein: CASSSGLNSPLHF
J gene: TRBJ1-1; clone size: NA; V gene: TRBV11-2; D gene: NA; CDR3 DNA: TGTGCCAGCAGCCGAGACGGGGGTATCACTGAAGCTTTCTTT; CDR3 protein: CASSRDGGITEAFF
J gene: TRBJ2-7; clone size: few; V gene: TRBV4-1; D gene: NA; CDR3 DNA: TGCGCCAGCAGCCAACGTCCCGGGACGTACTACGAGCAGTACTTC; CDR3 protein: CASSQRPGTYYEQYF